This entry is about one TCR beta chain. Its antigen is not identified. Since a much larger clone is just one base distant, this may be a read error. This is likely a read error, given that the CDR3 carries no conserved phenylalanine or tryptophan at its end. This sample's RNA came from whole unsorted tissue. More than 3 cm separated this lung sample from the edge of the tumor. This record belongs to a study of tumor and adjacent non-tumor tissue in lung cancer. The CDR3 covers 13 residues. V was clipped by 9 bases and J by 1 base, with 13 bases between them. TCRbeta libraries were built with three rounds of nested PCR, modified from ARM-PCR. TCRdb called the multiplex PCR reads again in MiXCR, with one record for every CDR3 protein. The sample lists 80,000 to 130,000 distinct CDR3 sequences, 55% to 65% occurring once. Notes on the study in general: Shorter survival was associated with higher TCR diversity in tumors.

Sequencing was performed on distant non-tumor lung tissue. This receptor was obtained from a man younger than 40 with non-small cell lung cancer. The chain combines TRBV12-3 or TRBV12-4 with TRBJ2-7; a weak D match, TRBD1 (6 bases). The CDR3 nucleotides are TGTGCCAGTACATCCGACAGGTCCTACGAGCAGTACTTG. This gives the protein CASTSDRSYEQYL.